This T cell receptor beta chain was recovered during a study of type 1 and type 2 diabetes patients. Turning to the study itself: Participants included type 1 and type 2 diabetes patients plus nondiabetic controls.

Genomic DNA was the PCR template. Multiplex PCR with 30 forward and 13 reverse primers amplified the TCR beta CDR3. TCRdb itself ran the multiplex PCR reads through MiXCR, one entry per CDR3 protein. The top ten hold about 13% of the sample, which has about 250,000 distinct CDR3 sequences, roughly 50% seen once. A remark on this clonotype: The antigen is unknown.

The CDR3 contains 13 residues. The V end was cut by 4 bases, the J end by 6 bases, with 12 bases between. Notes on the study in general: Type 2 diabetes repertoires were more diverse than type 1 diabetes repertoires. Type 2 diabetes and control samples shared highly correlated V and J usage, averaging about 0.97. Age and gender were not matched between study groups, possibly biasing interpretation.

The sequence came from a man aged 18 to 30 with type 2 diabetes. Sequenced sample: peripheral blood mononuclear cells (PBMCs). The chain has TRBV12-3 or TRBV12-4 and TRBJ1-1; D call uncertain. The CDR3 sequence: CASSWKRPAEAFF. CDR3 nucleotide sequence: TGTGCCAGCAGTTGGAAAAGACCCGCTGAAGCTTTCTTT.